These 5 T cell receptor beta chains originate from one sample sequenced in a study of long-term antiretroviral therapy in people with HIV. Samples were assayed with immunoSEQ v3.0 at survey level. Assay used: immunoSEQ multiplex PCR; TCRdb lists only in-frame clones, some missing. This table holds about 25,000 clones, under 80% found once. The sequences come from unsorted PBMCs, collected 0.5 years after starting antiretroviral therapy. The receptor source for this set is a middle-aged woman with HIV.

CDR3 bases: TGTGCCAGCAGGGACAGGGGGCATTCCTACGAGCAGTACTTC. Translating it yields CASRDRGHSYEQYF. The genes are TRBV19 and TRBJ2-7; 12 nucleotides agree with TRBD1. The CDR3 has 14 residues. The V gene's germline CDR1 is LNHDA and CDR2 SQIVND (reference sequence). With V trimmed by 9 bases and J by 1 base, 4 bases remained unmatched.

The chain links TRBV9 to TRBJ1-2, with D possibly being TRBD1 (6 bases). The CDR3 consists of 15 residues. V was pared by 4 bases and J by 2 bases, with 15 bases between. Germline values: CDR1 SGDLS, CDR2 YYNGEE. The CDR3 spells CASSINTGSNYGYTF. The CDR3 bases are TGTGCCAGCAGCATCAATACAGGGTCAAACTATGGCTACACCTTC.

The chain links TRBV27 to TRBJ1-5; tentatively, D is TRBD1 (6 bases). Trimming left V 2 bases short and J 0 bases short, with 8 bases between. This CDR3 has 15 residues. Germline V gene data show CDR1 as MNHEY and CDR2 as SMNVEV (reference sequence). This CDR3 is CASSLEGGSNQPQHF. The CDR3 DNA is TGTGCCAGCAGTTTAGAAGGGGGTAGCAATCAGCCCCAGCATTTT.

This rearrangement joins TRBV20-1 to TRBJ2-1; perhaps TRBD2 as D (5 bases). Trimming took 3 bases from V and 11 from J, leaving 8 bases between them. Looked up from germline, CDR1 is DFQATT and CDR2 is SNEGSKA (reference sequence). The CDR3 spans 10 residues. The CDR3 spells CSARTGKQFF. In DNA form, the CDR3 reads TGCAGTGCTAGGACCGGGAAGCAGTTCTTC.

This clone was seen a few times. The chain has TRBV29-1 and TRBJ2-7; TRBD1 matches 10 bases. Germline V lookup: CDR1 SQVTM, CDR2 ANQGSEA. The V segment lost 6 bases and the J segment 7 bases; nucleotides outside the gene matches: 6. The CDR3 is made up of 12 amino acids. The CDR3 DNA sequence: TGCAGCGTCAGACAGGGGGCTAAGGAGCAGTACTTC. This codes for CSVRQGAKEQYF.